This T cell receptor (beta chain) was observed in a study of cytomegalovirus exposure and HLA in healthy donors. On the study more broadly: An analysis done earlier identified about 120 million unique TCR beta sequences from approximately 180 million T cells.

It was healthy bone marrow donors who served as donors. PCR used 60 Vbeta primers and 13 Jbeta primers. Profiled with immunoSEQ multiplex PCR; TCRdb holds only in-frame clones, not every one. Here the sample spans about 200,000 clones, 80% to 85% being singletons. Specimen: PBMCs. This TCR was recovered from a woman between 45 and 60 years old in good health and CMV-seropositive.

Here the CDR3 DNA reads TGTGCCAGTGACAGGGACCATGAGCAGTTCTTC. Translated: CASDRDHEQFF. The chain uses TRBV7-9 and TRBJ2-1; 7 bases fit TRBD1. Germline V gene lookup returns CDR1 SEHNR and CDR2 FQNEAQ (reference sequence). V shed 9 bases, J shed 8 bases, and the junction held 4 bases outside the gene matches. CDR3 length: 11 amino acids.